The 14 T cell receptor beta chains below were found in one sample sequenced in a study of T cell repertoires in cytomegalovirus infection. TCRdb analysed the reads with MiXCR anew, one entry per CDR3 protein. The sample consists of 400,000 or so distinct CDR3 sequences, less than 20% of them appearing once. The sequencing input was PBMCs. Receptors originate from a human donor in good health (CMV status not recorded). Some clones in this sample may be carry-over from other donors' samples.

In its sample, this clonotype was seen a few times. The chain employs TRBV12-3 or TRBV12-4 and TRBJ2-5, with 8 bases fitting TRBD2. V gave up 7 bases and J gave up 5 bases; unmatched junction bases: 15. The CDR3 totals 16 residues. Here the CDR3 DNA reads TGTGCCAGCACGGCCACCCTTCGCGGGGGGATGGAGACCCAGTACTTC. Protein product: CASTATLRGGMETQYF.

This chain links TRBV4-2 with TRBJ1-1; 7 positions agree with TRBD1. The CDR3 totals 15 residues. J lost 2 bases, V lost 0 bases, and 3 bases had no gene match. CDR1 is LGHNA and CDR2 is YNFKEQ in the germline V gene. The CDR3 protein is CASSQEEGANTEAFF. In DNA, the CDR3 is TGTGCCAGCAGCCAAGAGGAGGGGGCCAACACTGAAGCTTTCTTT.

This chain joins TRBV23-1 and TRBJ2-1; maybe TRBD2 (5 bases). TRBV23-1 is placed among ORFs of uncertain function. Between the trimmed V and J ends, which lost 5 bases and 4 bases, there was a span of 12 bases. The CDR3 runs 14 residues. The CDR3 protein is CASSSWEWYNEQFF. Written as DNA, the CDR3 is TGCGCCAGCAGTTCGTGGGAGTGGTACAATGAGCAGTTCTTC.

This clonotype was counted many times. The chain uses TRBV6-1 and TRBJ1-5; D unclear. The V and J ends lost 4 bases and 3 bases respectively, with 4 bases between them. Germline V gene lookup returns CDR1 MNHNS and CDR2 SASEGT. CDR3 size: 12 residues. The CDR3 DNA sequence: TGTGCCAGCAGTGCCCACAATCAGCCCCAGCATTTT. It translates to CASSAHNQPQHF.

There are many counts of this clonotype. The V and J genes are TRBV7-2 and TRBJ1-1; D is unresolved. Germline lookup yields CDR1 SGHTA and CDR2 FQGNSA. V lost 5 bases and J lost 4, with 17 bases in between. The CDR3 has 15 amino acids. CDR3 DNA: TGTGCCAGCAGCCCCTGGGAGGGCGTCGGCACTGAAGCTTTCTTT. The encoded protein is CASSPWEGVGTEAFF.

The genes are TRBV7-9 and TRBJ1-5; D is ambiguous. Between the trimmed V and J ends, which lost 6 bases and 4 bases, there was a span of 7 bases. CDR3 size: 12 residues. From germline, CDR1 is SEHNR and CDR2 FQNEAQ (reference sequence). The CDR3 here is CASSRENQPQHF. The CDR3, as DNA: TGTGCCAGCAGTAGGGAAAATCAGCCCCAGCATTTT.

In its sample, this clonotype was seen many times. This chain uses TRBV7-2 with TRBJ2-3; D is possibly TRBD2 (5 bases). V was clipped by 1 base and J by 3 bases, with 14 bases between them. The CDR3 length is 16 residues. The germline V gene encodes CDR1 SGHTA and CDR2 FQGNSA. The CDR3 bases are TGTGCCAGCAGCTTAGTTCCGCGGGTGGTTACAGATACGCAGTATTTT. This sequence encodes CASSLVPRVVTDTQYF.

A note on this clonotype: The germline gene is not matched at one end of the junction; a read error may be the cause. The chain is built from TRBV20-1 and TRBJ2-1; 10 bases are shared with TRBD2. This CDR3 is 16 amino acids long. Per the germline V gene, CDR1 is DFQATT and CDR2 is SNEGSKA (reference sequence). The CDR3 region is CSATFPGTSADNEQLF. In nucleotides, the CDR3 is TGCAGTGCTACCTTCCCCGGGACTAGCGCAGACAATGAGCAGCTCTTC.

The rearrangement joins TRBV29-1 to TRBJ2-6; D possibly corresponds to TRBD2 (7 bases). The CDR3 is made up of 17 amino acids. Germline loops: CDR1 SQVTM, CDR2 ANQGSEA. V was trimmed by 7 bases and J by 0 bases, leaving 19 bases between them. The CDR3 reads CSARGGEGDSGANVLTF. The CDR3 DNA sequence: TGCAGCGCCCGAGGGGGGGAGGGCGACTCTGGGGCCAACGTCCTGACTTTC. Supplemented by reference TRBV29-1 and TRBJ2-6, the full variable domain reads SAVISQKPSRDICQRGTSLTIQCQVDSQVTMMFWYRQQPGQSLTLIATANQGSEATYESGFVIDKFPISRPNLTFSTLTVSNMSPEDSSIYLCSARGGEGDSGANVLTFGAGSRLTVL.

This clonotype has only a few counts. The chain links TRBV27 to TRBJ1-1; perhaps TRBD1 as D (6 bases). Germline values: CDR1 MNHEY, CDR2 SMNVEV (reference sequence). CDR3 length: 14 residues. Trimming cost V 0 bases and J 5 bases, with 10 bases left between them. The CDR3 sequence is CASSLSTGRTEAFF. The CDR3 bases are TGTGCCAGCAGTTTATCAACAGGGCGAACTGAAGCTTTCTTT.

This clonotype has a handful of counts. The chain is built from TRBV9 and TRBJ2-1, with 7 nucleotides matching TRBD2. CDR1 SGDLS and CDR2 YYNGEE come from the germline V gene. The CDR3 runs 16 residues. V lost 3 bases to trimming and J lost 1 base; unmatched junction nucleotides: 7. The chain's CDR3 is CASSALLAESYNEQFF. As DNA, the CDR3 is TGTGCCAGCAGCGCCCTGCTAGCGGAATCCTACAATGAGCAGTTCTTC.

At least ten counts were recorded for this clonotype. The chain employs TRBV7-2 and TRBJ1-1, with 8 positions matching TRBD1. Germline CDR1 SGHTA, CDR2 FQGNSA. V was pared by 2 bases and J by 1 base, with 18 bases of the junction left unmatched. The CDR3 totals 20 residues. This chain's CDR3 is CASSLRWTGSLRTRNTEAFF. CDR3 in DNA: TGTGCCAGCAGCTTACGATGGACAGGGTCTTTGAGGACACGGAACACTGAAGCTTTCTTT.

This chain links TRBV27 with TRBJ2-3; TRBD1 is a possible D gene (5 bases). The V gene's germline CDR1 is MNHEY and CDR2 SMNVEV (reference sequence). The germline V and J ends were trimmed by 5 bases and 2 bases, with 14 bases remaining between them. The CDR3 covers 15 residues. The CDR3 DNA is TGTGCCAGCAGTACCCTCCAGGGCCTCACAGATACGCAGTATTTT. Its translation is CASSTLQGLTDTQYF.

V gene TRBV20-1 combines with J gene TRBJ2-7; the match to TRBD2 covers 9 bases. Germline V lookup: CDR1 DFQATT, CDR2 SNEGSKA (reference sequence). The V and J ends lost 7 bases and 3 bases, in that order; junction bases with no gene match: 7. The CDR3 has 13 amino acids. The CDR3 spells CSVRLAANYEQYF. Written as DNA, the CDR3 is TGCAGTGTCAGACTAGCGGCAAACTACGAGCAGTACTTC.